Following are 16 T cell receptor beta chains from one sample sequenced in a study of cytomegalovirus exposure and HLA in healthy donors. The PCR had 60 Vbeta and 13 Jbeta primers. Produced via immunoSEQ multiplex PCR; TCRdb's table is partial and in-frame only. The table lists about 120,000 clones, approximately 82% of them singletons. The sample was PBMCs. These receptors originate from a female donor in good health and CMV-seronegative.

This clone turned up a few times. This chain joins TRBV7-9 and TRBJ1-1; 12 positions agree with TRBD1. Germline-derived CDR1 and CDR2 are SEHNR and FQNEAQ (reference sequence). This CDR3 comprises 16 residues. V shed 5 bases and J 4 bases; nucleotides not matched to a gene: 8. DNA for the CDR3: TGTGCCAGCAGCCAACCGGGACAGGGGGCGGTCACTGAAGCTTTCTTT. Amino acids: CASSQPGQGAVTEAFF. Filled out from reference TRBV7-9 and TRBJ1-1, the complete variable domain reads DTGVSQNPRHKITKRGQNVTFRCDPISEHNRLYWYRQTLGQGPEFLTYFQNEAQLEKSRLLSDRFSAERPKGSFSTLEIQRTEQGDSAMYLCASSQPGQGAVTEAFFGQGTRLTVV.

This clone occurred once. The chain recombines TRBV19 with TRBJ2-7; D is possibly TRBD1 (6 bases). This CDR3 is 13 amino acids long. Germline CDR1 reads LNHDA; CDR2 reads SQIVND (reference sequence). V was trimmed by 9 bases and J by 2 bases, leaving 14 bases between them. The CDR3 here is CASRDRTAYEQYF. The CDR3 DNA sequence: TGTGCCAGCAGAGACAGGACCGCCTACGAGCAGTACTTC.

V gene TRBV10-3 combines with J gene TRBJ2-5, with TRBD1 as a possible D gene (6 bases). V lost 9 bases, J lost 5 bases, and 16 bases lay in between. CDR1 is ENHRY and CDR2 is SYGVKD in the germline V gene. This CDR3 contains 13 residues. In nucleotides, the CDR3 is TGTGCCATGGGGGTAGGGGGTAAGGAGACCCAGTACTTC. This encodes CAMGVGGKETQYF.

The chain joins TRBV28 to TRBJ2-1; TRBD2 might be the D (6 bases). The CDR3 covers 17 residues. Germline loops: CDR1 MDHEN, CDR2 SYDVKM. V was trimmed by 2 bases and J by 2 bases, leaving 16 bases between them. CDR3 sequence reads: CASSLTMVAETYNEQFF. The CDR3 DNA sequence: TGTGCCAGCAGTTTAACGATGGTAGCGGAAACCTACAATGAGCAGTTCTTC.

The chain employs TRBV27 and TRBJ1-4; 7 positions match TRBD1. The CDR3 loop spans 13 amino acids. V shed 4 bases and J 7 bases; nucleotides not matched to a gene: 3. Germline CDR1 MNHEY, CDR2 SMNVEV (reference sequence). CDR3 region: CASSYWDSEKLFF. The CDR3 DNA follows: TGTGCCAGCAGTTACTGGGACAGTGAAAAACTGTTTTTT.

The V call is TRBV2, the J call TRBJ2-2; 16 nucleotides line up with TRBD2. V trimming: 6 bases; J trimming: 0 bases; junction bases outside the gene matches: 4. The CDR3 runs 18 residues. The V gene's germline CDR1 is SNHLY and CDR2 FYNNEI. The DNA for the CDR3 is TGTGCCAGCAGGGGGACTAGCGGGAGGGGATCGAACACCGGGGAGCTGTTTTTT. It encodes CASRGTSGRGSNTGELFF.

The chain is built from TRBV7-2 and TRBJ1-5; the match to TRBD1 covers 7 bases. With V trimmed by 5 bases and J by 2 bases, 6 bases remained unmatched. The germline CDR1 and CDR2 sequences are SGHTA and FQGNSA. This CDR3 has 15 residues. CDR3 sequence: CASSDTGVRNQPQHF. The CDR3 DNA follows: TGTGCCAGCAGCGATACAGGGGTCCGCAATCAGCCCCAGCATTTT.

This clone showed up just a few times. The V gene is TRBV5-4, the J gene TRBJ2-1; weak D call: TRBD2 (5 bases). Trimming left V 0 bases short and J 0 bases short, with 7 bases between. The CDR3 spans 15 residues. Looked up from germline, CDR1 is SGHNT and CDR2 is YYREEE (reference sequence). The CDR3 DNA is TGTGCCAGCAGCTTGGGTGGGAGCTCCTACAATGAGCAGTTCTTC. Its translation is CASSLGGSSYNEQFF.

V usage is TRBV7-9 and J usage is TRBJ2-7, with 11 bases matching TRBD1. The V gene's germline CDR1 is SEHNR and CDR2 FQNEAQ (reference sequence). J lost 5 bases, V lost 5 bases, and 14 bases had no gene match. This CDR3 comprises 17 residues. CDR3 nucleotides: TGTGCCAGCAGCCCTCTACTTACCGGGACAGGGGGGCACGAGCAGTACTTC. Translated, it gives CASSPLLTGTGGHEQYF.

This CDR3 is CASSLRNTEAFF. CDR3 DNA sequence: TGTGCCAGCAGCCTGAGGAACACTGAAGCTTTCTTT. The chain couples TRBV13 to TRBJ1-1; D remains unclear. V gave up 5 bases and J gave up 1 base, with 5 bases separating them. This CDR3 has 12 amino acids. Germline values: CDR1 PRHDT, CDR2 FYEKMQ (reference sequence).

This clone has more than one count but fewer than ten. V is TRBV4-3 and J is TRBJ2-5, with 12 bases that match TRBD1. The CDR3 runs to 15 residues. Germline V gene data show CDR1 as LGHNA and CDR2 as YSLEER. Unmatched junction bases numbered 4, after V lost 4 bases and J lost 4 bases. The CDR3 sequence is CASSPGTGGAETQYF. CDR3 DNA sequence: TGCGCCAGCAGCCCCGGGACAGGGGGCGCAGAGACCCAGTACTTC.

The genes are TRBV7-9 and TRBJ1-5, with 8 bases matching TRBD1. The CDR3 totals 15 residues. Unmatched junction bases numbered 6, after V lost 5 bases and J lost 3 bases. In germline, CDR1 is SEHNR, CDR2 FQNEAQ (reference sequence). The CDR3 DNA follows: TGTGCCAGCAGCCCAGGGGGCAGCTTCAATCAGCCCCAGCATTTT. This translates into CASSPGGSFNQPQHF.

The chain recombines TRBV5-1 with TRBJ2-7; 10 bases match TRBD1. Germline-derived CDR1 and CDR2 are SGHRS and YFSETQ. This CDR3 comprises 16 residues. Trimming cost V 5 bases and J 0 bases; bases outside gene matches: 8. The DNA for the CDR3 is TGCGCCAGCAGGGAAACCGGGACAGGGGACTCCTACGAGCAGTACTTC. It specifies CASRETGTGDSYEQYF.

The rearrangement uses TRBV25-1 and TRBJ1-1, with 8 bases lining up with TRBD1. The CDR3 loop spans 13 amino acids. The J segment lost 4 bases and the V segment lost 8 bases, leaving 6 bases of the junction unmatched. Germline V lookup: CDR1 MGHDK, CDR2 SYGVNS. The CDR3 bases are TGTGCCAGCTCAGACAGGGGAACCACTGAAGCTTTCTTT. The encoded protein is CASSDRGTTEAFF.

The chain combines TRBV29-1 with TRBJ2-1; 7 positions agree with TRBD2. The CDR3 spans 13 residues. CDR1 and CDR2 from the germline V gene are SQVTM and ANQGSEA. The J segment lost 10 bases and the V segment lost 4 bases, leaving 10 bases of the junction unmatched. For the CDR3, the DNA is TGCAGCGTTGCAGAAGCGGGACTTGGGGAGCAGTTCTTC. This translates into CSVAEAGLGEQFF.

V and J are TRBV30 and TRBJ1-6, with D unresolved. This CDR3 contains 13 residues. The germline gives CDR1 GTSNPN, CDR2 SVGIG (reference sequence). Between the trimmed V and J ends, which lost 3 bases and 8 bases, there was a span of 11 bases. This CDR3 is CAWSGGSDSPLHF. DNA of the CDR3: TGTGCCTGGAGCGGAGGGAGTGATTCACCCCTCCACTTT.